The clone carrying this T cell receptor beta chain appeared once. These data are taken from a study of control samples from healthy donors and cancer patients. Assay: immunoSEQ multiplex PCR; the TCRdb copy retains only in-frame clones and omits some. The repertoire holds about 160,000 clones, with 70% to 90% as singletons. CDR1 LGHDT and CDR2 YNNKEL come from the germline V gene (reference sequence). The CDR3 has 16 amino acids. The V and J ends lost 4 bases and 5 bases, in that order; junction bases with no gene match: 13. V usage is TRBV3-1 (or the pseudogene TRBV3-2) and J usage is TRBJ2-5, with 7 bases aligning to TRBD1. The source material was blood. The source of this sequence is a man aged 25-45 years in good health. CDR3 DNA sequence: TGTGCCAGCAGCCCCATCCCTACAGGGGTCGAGGAGACCCAGTACTTC. It yields the protein CASSPIPTGVEETQYF.